The 31 T cell receptor beta chains below were found in one sample sequenced in a study of blood T cell repertoires in COVID-19. The data were produced by immunoSEQ multiplex PCR, yet TCRdb's version contains in-frame clones alone and is incomplete. The repertoire has some 250,000 clones, roughly 88% of them found once; the top ten carry around 30%. Sequenced: peripheral blood. These receptors were collected from a man in his forties or fifties with acute or convalescent COVID-19.

V is TRBV6-4 and J is TRBJ2-3; D perhaps matches TRBD1 (6 bases). The germline V and J ends were trimmed by 4 bases and 4 bases, with 9 bases remaining between them. This CDR3 contains 13 residues. The germline V gene encodes CDR1 MRHNA and CDR2 SNTAGT. The CDR3 DNA reads TGTGCCAGCAGTGTCGACAGGTCAGATACGCAGTATTTT. It is translated as CASSVDRSDTQYF.

The rearrangement joins TRBV2 to TRBJ1-2; the D gene is possibly TRBD1 (5 bases). The CDR3 consists of 13 residues. Germline CDR1 SNHLY, CDR2 FYNNEI. Trimming stripped 7 bases from V and 4 bases from J, with 13 bases between. In DNA, the CDR3 is TGTGCCAGCACCGGACAAATACCCTATGGCTACACCTTC. Its translation: CASTGQIPYGYTF.

V gene TRBV3-1 (or the pseudogene TRBV3-2) combines with J gene TRBJ2-2; 7 positions match TRBD2. V trimming: 1 base; J trimming: 4 bases; junction bases outside the gene matches: 3. The CDR3 contains 15 residues. In germline, CDR1 is LGHDT, CDR2 YNNKEL (reference sequence). The CDR3 loop is CASSQVRERTGELFF. The CDR3 DNA sequence: TGTGCCAGCAGCCAAGTGCGGGAGCGCACCGGGGAGCTGTTTTTT.

The chain combines TRBV12-3 or TRBV12-4 with TRBJ2-5; D unclear. The CDR3 contains 13 residues. Trimming removed 5 bases at V and 5 bases at J, with 12 bases between. CDR3 region: CASSPLFRETQYF. The CDR3 nucleotides read TGTGCCAGCAGTCCCCTGTTTCGGGAGACCCAGTACTTC.

This clone was detected only a few times. The genes are TRBV3-1 (or the pseudogene TRBV3-2) and TRBJ1-2; no clear D. The ends were cut back, 5 bases at V and 8 bases at J, with 12 bases in the middle. The CDR3 sequence is 12 residues long. Germline CDR1 reads LGHDT; CDR2 reads YNNKEL (reference sequence). The CDR3 bases are TGTGCCAGCAGCACTTCTCGGGGAGGCTACACCTTC. Its protein is CASSTSRGGYTF.

The CDR3 spells CASSLTSGSADTQYF. CDR3 coding DNA: TGTGCCAGCAGCTTGACTAGCGGGAGTGCAGATACGCAGTATTTT. The V gene is TRBV11-2, the J gene TRBJ2-3, with 12 bases aligning to TRBD2. The CDR3 spans 15 residues. Losses at the gene ends were 3 bases for V and 4 bases for J; bases not matched to a gene: 2. Germline values: CDR1 SGHAT, CDR2 FQNNGV.

This clone was counted a few times. The CDR3 nucleotides are TGTGCCAGCAGTTGGTCAGCAGGTTCCGAGCAGTACTTC. Protein product: CASSWSAGSEQYF. The V call is TRBV6-2 or TRBV6-3, the J call TRBJ2-7; D not certain. Germline CDR1 is MNHEY and CDR2 is SVGEGT. The germline V and J ends were trimmed by 4 bases and 6 bases, with 13 bases remaining between them. The CDR3 has 13 residues.

The V call is TRBV10-3, the J call TRBJ1-1; no firm D call. Germline V gene sequence: CDR1 ENHRY, CDR2 SYGVKD. Trimming removed 0 bases at V and 7 bases at J, with 9 bases between. The CDR3 runs to 13 residues. In DNA, the CDR3 is TGTGCCATCAGTGAGTCCGATAGCGTTGAAGCTTTCTTT. Encoded protein: CAISESDSVEAFF.

The chain has TRBV5-1 and TRBJ2-1; a weak D match, TRBD2 (6 bases). Germline values: CDR1 SGHRS, CDR2 YFSETQ. Deletions cut 3 bases from V and 0 bases from J, with 13 bases between. The CDR3 is 16 amino acids. CDR3: CASSSTAGSSYNEQFF. CDR3 DNA sequence: TGCGCCAGCAGCTCGACGGCGGGGAGCTCCTACAATGAGCAGTTCTTC. The full variable domain, with the rest looked up from reference TRBV5-1 and TRBJ2-1, is KAGVTQTPRYLIKTRGQQVTLSCSPISGHRSVSWYQQTPGQGLQFLFEYFSETQRNKGNFPGRFSGRQFSNSRSEMNVSTLELGDSALYLCASSSTAGSSYNEQFFGPGTRLTVL.

J is TRBJ1-3 and V is TRBV6-4; weak D call: TRBD1 (6 bases). The CDR3 totals 15 residues. Germline CDR1 MRHNA, CDR2 SNTAGT. The V gene lost 3 bases and the J gene lost 4 bases, with 13 bases spanning the gap. CDR3 residues: CASSETTGLGNTIYF. In DNA, the CDR3 is TGTGCCAGCAGTGAAACGACAGGTCTGGGAAACACCATATATTTT.

The V gene is TRBV3-1 (or the pseudogene TRBV3-2), the J gene TRBJ1-2; possible D gene TRBD1, 5 bases. The CDR3 covers 13 residues. The germline V gene has CDR1 LGHDT and CDR2 YNNKEL (reference sequence). Trimming left V 1 base short and J 4 bases short, with 7 bases between. CDR3 in DNA: TGTGCCAGCAGCCAAGTTACAGGCTATGGCTACACCTTC. Protein product: CASSQVTGYGYTF.

This clone was seen repeatedly, ten times or more. V and J are TRBV6-6 and TRBJ1-3, with 7 bases aligning to TRBD1. Germline-derived CDR1 and CDR2 are MNHNY and SVGAGI (reference sequence). J gave up 0 bases and V 5 bases, and 10 bases lay outside the gene matches. The CDR3 sequence is 17 residues long. The CDR3 DNA reads as TGTGCCAGCAGTCCTTGGACAGGAACCCTCTCTGGAAACACCATATATTTT. Encoded protein: CASSPWTGTLSGNTIYF.

There are a few counts of this clone. The rearrangement joins TRBV6-6 to TRBJ2-2, with a tentative D call TRBD2 (5 bases). Looked up from germline, CDR1 is MNHNY and CDR2 is SVGAGI (reference sequence). V was shortened by 7 bases and J by 0 bases, with 9 bases between the two germline ends. The CDR3 loop spans 14 amino acids. The CDR3 here is CASKAVPNTGELFF. DNA for the CDR3: TGTGCCAGCAAAGCGGTACCGAACACCGGGGAGCTGTTTTTT.

CDR3 bases: TGTGCCAGTAGTATCATATTAGAACAGGGGATAAGCAATCAGCCCCAGCATTTT. Protein product: CASSIILEQGISNQPQHF. The chain couples TRBV19 to TRBJ1-5; 7 bases agree with TRBD1. Germline V lookup: CDR1 LNHDA, CDR2 SQIVND (reference sequence). The CDR3 contains 18 residues. J gave up 1 base and V 3 bases, and 12 bases lay outside the gene matches.

The CDR3 is CASSPSTGVGSETGELFF. The CDR3 DNA is TGTGCCAGCAGCCCATCAACAGGGGTCGGGAGTGAAACCGGGGAGCTGTTTTTT. The V gene is TRBV21-1, the J gene TRBJ2-2; the table gives TRBD1 as D, unverified against the DNA. TRBV21-1 is marked as a pseudogene. The CDR3 has 18 residues.

The V call is TRBV5-5, the J call TRBJ2-1; 7 bases map to TRBD2. The CDR3 runs to 15 residues. Germline CDR1 SGHKS, CDR2 YYEKEE (reference sequence). V lost 5 bases, J lost 3 bases, and 8 bases stayed unmatched. This chain's CDR3 is CASRESGIFYNEQFF. The CDR3 region has the DNA TGTGCCAGCAGGGAGAGCGGGATTTTCTACAATGAGCAGTTCTTC.

The chain joins TRBV25-1 to TRBJ2-7; D is possibly TRBD2 (5 bases). With 4 bases removed from V and 7 bases from J, the gap between germline ends came to 14 bases. This CDR3 spans 13 amino acids. Germline CDR1 and CDR2: MGHDK and SYGVNS. The CDR3 region is CASSGTRRREQYF. For the CDR3, the DNA is TGTGCCAGCAGTGGGACTCGTAGGAGAGAGCAGTACTTC.

This clone was seen once. This rearrangement joins TRBV4-2 to TRBJ2-1, with D tentatively TRBD1 (6 bases). V lost 2 bases and J lost 0, with 8 bases in between. The CDR3 has 15 residues. Germline V gives CDR1 LGHNA, CDR2 YNFKEQ. CDR3 sequence: CASSQIGGSYNEQFF. For the CDR3, the DNA is TGTGCCAGCAGCCAAATAGGGGGCTCCTACAATGAGCAGTTCTTC.

J is TRBJ1-4 and V is TRBV12-5; D is ambiguous. The ends were cut back, 1 base at V and 0 bases at J, with 15 bases in the middle. The CDR3 runs to 18 residues. Germline lookup yields CDR1 LGHNT and CDR2 FRNRAP. The CDR3 region is CASGLARTRAATNEKLFF. In nucleotides, the CDR3 is TGTGCTAGTGGTTTGGCCCGTACTAGGGCAGCAACTAATGAAAAACTGTTTTTT.

This chain joins TRBV3-1 (or the pseudogene TRBV3-2) and TRBJ2-3, with a weak D call TRBD2 (5 bases). V lost 0 bases to trimming and J lost 2 bases, with 12 bases between them. Per the germline V gene, CDR1 is LGHDT and CDR2 is YNNKEL (reference sequence). The CDR3 is 16 amino acids. The CDR3 DNA reads as TGTGCCAGCAGCCAAGAATCCGGGAAGGCCACAGATACGCAGTATTTT. Residues: CASSQESGKATDTQYF.

The chain uses TRBV5-6 and TRBJ2-7; TRBD1 aligns across 7 bases. The CDR3 sequence is 18 residues long. With 0 bases clipped from V and 4 bases from J, the junction kept 16 bases outside the gene matches. The germline V gene encodes CDR1 SGHDT and CDR2 YYEEEE. CDR3: CASSLVVTTGTEDYEQYF. The CDR3 DNA reads as TGTGCCAGCAGCTTGGTAGTCACCACTGGGACAGAGGATTACGAGCAGTACTTC. The entire variable domain, with the rest obtained from reference TRBV5-6 and TRBJ2-7, is as follows: DAGVTQSPTHLIKTRGQQVTLRCSPKSGHDTVSWYQQALGQGPQFIFQYYEEEERQRGNFPDRFSGHQFPNYSSELNVNALLLGDSALYLCASSLVVTTGTEDYEQYFGPGTRLTVT.

The sample holds a few counts of this clone. V and J are TRBV6-5 and TRBJ1-2; TRBD1 is a possible D gene (5 bases). Germline CDR1 reads MNHEY; CDR2 reads SVGAGI. This CDR3 contains 14 residues. V lost 0 bases and J lost 8, with 13 bases in between. CDR3 in amino acids: CASSYSIGTSGYTF. The CDR3 coding sequence is TGTGCCAGCAGTTACTCGATTGGGACTTCAGGCTACACCTTC.

The chain recombines TRBV15 with TRBJ2-3, with D uncertain. V dropped 1 base and J dropped 6 bases, with 5 bases sitting between them. The CDR3 sequence is 12 residues long. From germline, CDR1 is LNHNV and CDR2 YYDKDF (reference sequence). The CDR3 sequence: CATSRGQDTQYF. In DNA form, the CDR3 reads TGTGCCACCAGCAGAGGTCAGGATACGCAGTATTTT.

This chain uses TRBV5-1 with TRBJ1-1, with TRBD1 matching over 9 bases. Germline CDR1 is SGHRS and CDR2 is YFSETQ. The CDR3 runs to 15 residues. V was clipped by 4 bases and J by 6 bases; unmatched bases: 10. The CDR3 protein is CASSGPGQGVAEAFF. The CDR3 DNA reads as TGCGCCAGCAGCGGACCGGGACAGGGTGTCGCTGAAGCTTTCTTT.

In this sample, this clone turned up once. The chain recombines TRBV6-1 with TRBJ1-6; a possible D gene is TRBD1 (5 bases). Trimming shortened V by 4 bases and J by 0 bases, and 13 bases separated the two germline ends. The CDR3 extends over 17 amino acids. CDR1 and CDR2 from the germline V gene are MNHNS and SASEGT. The CDR3 spells CASSARGGSSYNSPLHF. CDR3 sequence (DNA): TGTGCCAGCAGTGCACGGGGGGGAAGCTCCTATAATTCACCCCTCCACTTT.

The chain couples TRBV11-3 to TRBJ2-2; TRBD1 matches 10 bases. CDR1 and CDR2 from the germline V gene are SGHNT and YENEEA. After removal of 11 bases from V and 7 bases from J, the junction contained 13 bases not matched to a gene. The CDR3 spans 15 residues. CDR3 sequence reads: CACSTGQGYSGELFF. Here the CDR3 DNA reads TGTGCCTGCTCGACGGGACAGGGGTATAGCGGGGAGCTGTTTTTT.

There are a few counts of this clone. J is TRBJ2-3 and V is TRBV6-6, with 10 nucleotides matching TRBD2. The J segment lost 4 bases and the V segment lost 5 bases, leaving 12 bases of the junction unmatched. Germline V gene lookup returns CDR1 MNHNY and CDR2 SVGAGI (reference sequence). CDR3 length: 17 amino acids. The CDR3 sequence is CASSPRRASGSSDTQYF. CDR3 bases: TGTGCCAGCAGTCCGCGTAGGGCTAGCGGGAGTTCAGATACGCAGTATTTT.

With respect to this clone: The same CDR3 is also encoded by other DNA sequences in this sample. The rearrangement links TRBV7-2 to TRBJ2-1; 9 nucleotides align to TRBD2. J lost 4 bases, V lost 2 bases, and 0 bases had no gene match. Germline CDR1 reads SGHTA; CDR2 reads FQGNSA. The CDR3 length is 14 residues. CDR3 sequence: CASSLLAGYNEQFF. DNA for the CDR3: TGTGCCAGCAGCTTACTAGCGGGGTACAATGAGCAGTTCTTC.

The chain couples TRBV6-5 to TRBJ1-2; D is perhaps TRBD1 (5 bases). The CDR3 spans 13 residues. V was pared by 5 bases and J by 3 bases, with 10 bases between. Looked up from germline, CDR1 is MNHEY and CDR2 is SVGAGI. CDR3 nucleotides: TGTGCCAGCAGTCACAGGACCGACTATGGCTACACCTTC. Amino acids: CASSHRTDYGYTF.

The CDR3 nucleotides are TGCGCCAGCAGCCCAAGGGACAGCACTGAAGCTTTCTTT. This codes for CASSPRDSTEAFF. This chain joins TRBV5-1 and TRBJ1-1; 7 bases are shared with TRBD1. Germline assignment: CDR1 SGHRS and CDR2 YFSETQ. The CDR3 spans 13 residues. V was pared by 4 bases and J by 4 bases, with 4 bases of the junction left unmatched.

The V gene is TRBV9, the J gene TRBJ2-5, with D tentatively TRBD2 (6 bases). CDR1 and CDR2 (germline): SGDLS, YYNGEE. The CDR3 loop spans 16 amino acids. V lost 0 bases and J 5 bases, leaving 17 bases between the germline ends. CDR3 sequence reads: CASSVGVGGIGETQYF. In DNA, the CDR3 is TGTGCCAGCAGCGTAGGGGTTGGGGGGATCGGGGAGACCCAGTACTTC.